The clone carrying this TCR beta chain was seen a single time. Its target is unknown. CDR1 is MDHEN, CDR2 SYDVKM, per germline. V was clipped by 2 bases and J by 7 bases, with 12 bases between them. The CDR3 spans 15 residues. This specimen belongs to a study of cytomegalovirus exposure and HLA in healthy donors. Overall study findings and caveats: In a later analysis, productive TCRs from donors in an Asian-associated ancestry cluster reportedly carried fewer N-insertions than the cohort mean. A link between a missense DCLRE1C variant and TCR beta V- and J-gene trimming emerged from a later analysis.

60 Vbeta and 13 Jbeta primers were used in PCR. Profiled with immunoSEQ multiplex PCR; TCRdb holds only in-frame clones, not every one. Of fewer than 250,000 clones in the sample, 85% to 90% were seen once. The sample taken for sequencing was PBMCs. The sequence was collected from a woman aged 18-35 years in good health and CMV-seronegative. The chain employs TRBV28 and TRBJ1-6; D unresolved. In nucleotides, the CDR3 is TGTGCCAGCAGTTTAGGGGTGACGGGGAATTCACCCCTCCACTTT. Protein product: CASSLGVTGNSPLHF.